Below are 17 T cell receptor beta chains sequenced from a single sample in a study of blood T cell repertoires in COVID-19. Only in-frame clones appear in the TCRdb table, and some are missing; sequencing was by immunoSEQ multiplex PCR. Of about 200,000 clones listed, 80% to 90% are singletons. Specimen: peripheral blood. The receptors were sampled from a man between 60 and 75 years old with acute or convalescent COVID-19.

V gene TRBV10-3 combines with J gene TRBJ2-3; possibly TRBD1 for D (6 bases). V lost 4 bases and J lost 8, with 13 bases in between. The CDR3 runs to 13 residues. Germline values: CDR1 ENHRY, CDR2 SYGVKD. Here the CDR3 reads CAISGQGQVTQYF. The CDR3 DNA reads as TGTGCCATCAGTGGGCAGGGGCAGGTTACGCAGTATTTT.

V gene TRBV7-2 combines with J gene TRBJ2-7; a possible D gene is TRBD1 (6 bases). This CDR3 has 15 residues. The germline V gene has CDR1 SGHTA and CDR2 FQGNSA. V dropped 5 bases and J dropped 0 bases, with 14 bases sitting between them. The CDR3 sequence is CASSPPARGSYEQYF. Written as DNA, the CDR3 is TGTGCCAGCAGCCCCCCCGCCAGGGGCTCCTACGAGCAGTACTTC.

The chain has TRBV19 and TRBJ1-1; 10 bases agree with TRBD1. Germline-derived CDR1 and CDR2 are LNHDA and SQIVND (reference sequence). V trimming: 2 bases; J trimming: 3 bases; junction bases outside the gene matches: 6. This CDR3 region has 16 residues. CDR3: CASSIRTGGRDTEAFF. In nucleotides, the CDR3 is TGTGCCAGTAGTATAAGGACAGGGGGGCGAGACACTGAAGCTTTCTTT.

This clone was observed a handful of times. The CDR3 coding sequence is TGTGCCAGTAGTACGATGGACAGGGGGCTTAGTCAGCCCCAGCATTTT. This encodes CASSTMDRGLSQPQHF. V and J are TRBV19 and TRBJ1-5; 11 nucleotides match TRBD1. CDR3 length: 16 amino acids. The germline CDR1 and CDR2 sequences are LNHDA and SQIVND (reference sequence). Germline trimming cut 4 bases from V and 6 bases from J; bases unmatched to any gene: 8.

The chain combines TRBV28 with TRBJ2-6; 12 nucleotides agree with TRBD1. Trimming cost V 8 bases and J 3 bases; bases outside gene matches: 14. CDR1 and CDR2 from the germline V gene are MDHEN and SYDVKM. The CDR3 extends over 19 amino acids. The chain's CDR3 is CASGPLPGQGAYGANVLTF. The CDR3 coding sequence is TGTGCCAGCGGACCCCTACCGGGACAGGGGGCTTATGGGGCCAACGTCCTGACTTTC.

This sequence joins TRBV9 and TRBJ1-4, with TRBD1 matching over 8 bases. V lost 2 bases and J lost 6; bases outside the gene matches: 3. The CDR3 consists of 14 residues. Germline values: CDR1 SGDLS, CDR2 YYNGEE. For the CDR3, the DNA is TGTGCCAGCAGCGTCAGGGGGCTAGATGAAAAACTGTTTTTT. Translation: CASSVRGLDEKLFF.

V and J are TRBV5-4 and TRBJ2-1, with 10 bases identical to TRBD2. Germline CDR1 is SGHNT and CDR2 is YYREEE (reference sequence). With V trimmed by 5 bases and J by 7 bases, 3 bases remained unmatched. The CDR3 covers 13 residues. The CDR3, as DNA: TGTGCCAGCAGTAATAGCGGGAGGAATGAGCAGTTCTTC. Its translation: CASSNSGRNEQFF.

This chain connects TRBV4-1 to TRBJ1-6, with no clear D. The length of the CDR3 is 15 residues. Germline assignment: CDR1 MGHRA and CDR2 YSYEKL. The germline V and J ends were trimmed by 3 bases and 9 bases, with 15 bases remaining between them. The CDR3 sequence: CASSQPHNSGSPLHF. DNA for the CDR3: TGCGCCAGCAGCCAGCCACATAATTCGGGTTCACCCCTCCACTTT.

V and J are TRBV27 and TRBJ2-5, with 8 positions matching TRBD2. The CDR3 totals 13 residues. Germline CDR1 and CDR2: MNHEY and SMNVEV (reference sequence). Losses at the gene ends were 10 bases for V and 3 bases for J; bases not matched to a gene: 7. The CDR3 sequence: CATKTAGEETQYF. Here the CDR3 DNA reads TGTGCCACCAAAACAGCGGGAGAAGAGACCCAGTACTTC.

The chain links TRBV4-2 to TRBJ2-3, with D tentatively TRBD2 (6 bases). V was pared by 1 base and J by 2 bases, with 13 bases between. CDR3 length: 16 amino acids. The germline V gene encodes CDR1 LGHNA and CDR2 YNFKEQ. CDR3 sequence (DNA): TGTGCCAGCAGCCAAGGTGAGGGGACTTCCACAGATACGCAGTATTTT. This sequence encodes CASSQGEGTSTDTQYF.

This chain links TRBV3-1 (or the pseudogene TRBV3-2) with TRBJ1-1; D not certain. V was trimmed by 2 bases and J by 4 bases, leaving 11 bases between them. Germline V gives CDR1 LGHDT, CDR2 YNNKEL (reference sequence). CDR3 length equals 14 residues. The CDR3 nucleotides are TGTGCCAGCAGCCAATCCCAGAGGATCACTGAAGCTTTCTTT. Residues: CASSQSQRITEAFF.

This chain links TRBV6-6 with TRBJ2-1; 12 nucleotides agree with TRBD2. Germline V gene lookup returns CDR1 MNHNY and CDR2 SVGAGI (reference sequence). This CDR3 region has 16 residues. V dropped 5 bases and J dropped 8; count of bases not matched to a gene: 10. The CDR3 DNA follows: TGTGCCAGCAGTGGCCTGACTAGCGGGAGAGGAGATGAGCAGTTCTTC. Protein: CASSGLTSGRGDEQFF.

This chain links TRBV19 with TRBJ2-1; D perhaps matches TRBD2 (6 bases). CDR1 is LNHDA and CDR2 is SQIVND in the germline V gene (reference sequence). Between the trimmed V and J ends, which lost 3 bases and 2 bases, there was a span of 14 bases. This CDR3 region has 16 residues. Here the CDR3 reads CASSISAGRPYNEQFF. The CDR3 DNA follows: TGTGCCAGTAGTATTTCGGCGGGAAGGCCCTACAATGAGCAGTTCTTC. Full variable domain (remainder filled in from reference TRBV19 and TRBJ2-1): DGGITQSPKYLFRKEGQNVTLSCEQNLNHDAMYWYRQDPGQGLRLIYYSQIVNDFQKGDIAEGYSVSREKKESFPLTVTSAQKNPTAFYLCASSISAGRPYNEQFFGPGTRLTVL.

The J gene is TRBJ2-7, the V gene TRBV28, with D perhaps matching TRBD2 (6 bases). V was shortened by 7 bases and J by 7 bases, with 14 bases between the two germline ends. Germline CDR1 is MDHEN and CDR2 is SYDVKM. The CDR3 is 12 residues long. The CDR3 DNA is TGTGCCAGCAATAAGAGGGCGGGGGAGCAGTACTTC. This gives the protein CASNKRAGEQYF.

The rearrangement joins TRBV18 to TRBJ2-7; 8 bases fit TRBD1. After removal of 6 bases from V and 6 bases from J, the junction contained 13 bases not matched to a gene. CDR1 is KGHSH, CDR2 LQKENI, per germline. CDR3 length: 15 residues. The CDR3, as DNA: TGTGCCAGCTCGGGAGCTACAGGGGGTAGTCGCGAGCAGTACTTC. Amino acids: CASSGATGGSREQYF.

The chain joins TRBV19 to TRBJ2-2; D call uncertain. The CDR3 runs 16 residues. V shed 5 bases and J shed 0 bases, with 13 bases lying between them. Germline lookup yields CDR1 LNHDA and CDR2 SQIVND (reference sequence). The DNA for the CDR3 is TGTGCCAGTAGTCCCCAGGTTCGCGCGAACACCGGGGAGCTGTTTTTT. This sequence encodes CASSPQVRANTGELFF.

The chain couples TRBV6-4 to TRBJ2-1; the D is unclear. Germline V gene data show CDR1 as MRHNA and CDR2 as SNTAGT. Between the trimmed V and J ends, which lost 5 bases and 10 bases, there was a span of 15 bases. The CDR3 covers 13 residues. The CDR3 sequence: CASSYEPSREQFF. CDR3 nucleotides: TGTGCCAGCAGTTATGAGCCTTCGCGGGAGCAGTTCTTC.